The clone carrying this T cell receptor (beta chain) was picked up a small number of times. This entry is derived from a study of blood T cells in healthy people across ages. The authors ran a second PCR of about 6 to 12 cycles using a sample-barcoded 5' primer and a J-beta primer mix. MiXCR, run by TCRdb on the 5' RACE reads, gives a single entry per CDR3 protein. The sample shows around 800,000 distinct CDR3 sequences, about 46% of them seen only once. The trim removed 2 bases at V and 8 bases at J, leaving 7 bases unmatched. CDR3 size: 15 residues. The germline V gene has CDR1 MDHEN and CDR2 SYDVKM.

Sequences were obtained from blood. This sequence joins TRBV28 and TRBJ2-1; 9 bases are a match to TRBD2. The clonotype comes from a man older than 75 in good health. CDR3 sequence (DNA): TGTGCCAGCAGTTTACCAAAGGGACTAGCTCATGAGCAGTTCTTC. This encodes CASSLPKGLAHEQFF.